This TCR beta chain is drawn from a study of cytomegalovirus exposure and HLA in healthy donors. A note on this clone: Its antigen is unidentified.

The PCR ran on 60 Vbeta and 13 Jbeta primers. The protocol was immunoSEQ multiplex PCR, while the TCRdb copy is restricted to in-frame clones and leaves out a portion. The sample has around 140,000 clones; 77% are singletons. Study-level results: Per a prior analysis, the majority of TCR beta V segments were productive roughly 87% or roughly 30% of the time.

Trimming took 3 bases from V and 0 from J, leaving 5 bases between them. The CDR3 length is 13 residues. CDR1 is LNHNV, CDR2 YYDKDF, per germline (reference sequence). This receptor was taken from a woman aged 55-70 years in good health and CMV-seronegative. The specimen sequenced was PBMCs. This chain joins TRBV15 and TRBJ1-1; D is ambiguous. In nucleotides, the CDR3 is TGTGCCACCAGCAGGAGCATGAACACTGAAGCTTTCTTT. The encoded protein is CATSRSMNTEAFF.